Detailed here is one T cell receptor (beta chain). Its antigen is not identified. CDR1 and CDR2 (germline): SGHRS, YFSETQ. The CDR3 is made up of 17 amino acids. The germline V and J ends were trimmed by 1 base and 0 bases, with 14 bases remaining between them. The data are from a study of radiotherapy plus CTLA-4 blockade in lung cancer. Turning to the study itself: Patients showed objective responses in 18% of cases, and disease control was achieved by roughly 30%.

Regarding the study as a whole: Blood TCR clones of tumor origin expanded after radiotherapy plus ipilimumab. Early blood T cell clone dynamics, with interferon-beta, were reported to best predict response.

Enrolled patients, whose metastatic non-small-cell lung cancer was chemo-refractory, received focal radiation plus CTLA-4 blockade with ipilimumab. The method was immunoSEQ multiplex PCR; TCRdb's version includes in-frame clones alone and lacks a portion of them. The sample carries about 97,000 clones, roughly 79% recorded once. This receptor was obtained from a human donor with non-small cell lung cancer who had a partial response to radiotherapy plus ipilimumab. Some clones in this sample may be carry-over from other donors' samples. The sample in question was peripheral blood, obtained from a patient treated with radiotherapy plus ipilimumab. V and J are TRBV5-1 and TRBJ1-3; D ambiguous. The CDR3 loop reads CASSLFPGLRSGNTIYF. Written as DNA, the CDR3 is TGCGCCAGCAGCTTGTTTCCGGGGTTACGCTCTGGAAACACCATATATTTT.